The 30 T cell receptor beta chains below all came from one sample that was sequenced in a study of shared clonotypes between healthy human individuals. Clones were read by immunoSEQ multiplex PCR, and TCRdb kept only the in-frame ones, dropping some. The sample includes about 1 million clones, about 75% seen only once; the top ten take approximately 1.5%. The sequenced sample was memory CD4+ T cells sorted from blood. The subset was: CD45RA-negative fraction. The source of these receptors is a man between 18 and 35 years old in good health.

J is TRBJ1-2 and V is TRBV19; maybe TRBD1 (6 bases). The CDR3 contains 14 residues. V lost 6 bases to trimming and J lost 2 bases, with 13 bases between them. Germline-derived CDR1 and CDR2 are LNHDA and SQIVND (reference sequence). The CDR3 DNA follows: TGTGCCAGTAGACGTTCACAGGGAAACTATGGCTACACCTTC. It translates to CASRRSQGNYGYTF. Looking up the rest from reference TRBV19 and TRBJ1-2 gives the full variable domain: DGGITQSPKYLFRKEGQNVTLSCEQNLNHDAMYWYRQDPGQGLRLIYYSQIVNDFQKGDIAEGYSVSREKKESFPLTVTSAQKNPTAFYLCASRRSQGNYGYTFGSGTRLTVV.

This clone was seen more than once but under ten times. This chain joins TRBV25-1 and TRBJ1-4; D is undetermined. The CDR3 runs to 13 residues. The V gene lost 6 bases and the J gene lost 6 bases, with 11 bases spanning the gap. Germline CDR1 reads MGHDK; CDR2 reads SYGVNS. The CDR3 DNA reads TGTGCCAGCAGCGCGGGCTCAGATGAAAAACTGTTTTTT. The encoded protein is CASSAGSDEKLFF.

The V gene is TRBV7-9, the J gene TRBJ2-3, with 7 nucleotides matching TRBD2. Germline assignment: CDR1 SEHNR and CDR2 FQNEAQ (reference sequence). This CDR3 has 16 residues. After removal of 3 bases from V and 2 bases from J, the junction contained 8 bases not matched to a gene. CDR3 amino acids: CASSFQASGVTDTQYF. The CDR3 region has the DNA TGTGCCAGCAGCTTCCAGGCAAGCGGGGTCACAGATACGCAGTATTTT.

This clone has just one count. Other nucleotide sequences in the sample specify the same CDR3. The chain combines TRBV30 with TRBJ1-3, with D hard to call. Trimming took off 2 bases at V and 0 bases at J, with 2 bases between the two ends. This CDR3 spans 12 amino acids. CDR1 GTSNPN and CDR2 SVGIG come from the germline V gene (reference sequence). CDR3 protein: CAWSPSGNTIYF. CDR3 in DNA: TGTGCCTGGAGTCCCTCTGGAAACACCATATATTTT.

Here the CDR3 DNA reads TGTGCCAGCGGTTTGGGGTCCTACGAGCAGTACTTC. This encodes CASGLGSYEQYF. The chain is built from TRBV6-5 and TRBJ2-7; D gene unclear. Looked up from germline, CDR1 is MNHEY and CDR2 is SVGAGI. CDR3 length: 12 amino acids. V was trimmed by 8 bases and J by 1 base, leaving 9 bases between them.

The rearrangement joins TRBV6-1 to TRBJ2-3; 8 bases map to TRBD1. Germline V gene data show CDR1 as MNHNS and CDR2 as SASEGT. V shed 4 bases, J shed 3 bases, and the junction held 3 bases outside the gene matches. This CDR3 has 14 residues. The CDR3 region is CASSVQGGTDTQYF. The CDR3 bases are TGTGCCAGCAGTGTACAGGGGGGAACAGATACGCAGTATTTT.

This clone has more than one count but fewer than ten. This chain joins TRBV18 and TRBJ1-3, with D unclear. Trimming removed 6 bases at V and 0 bases at J, with 9 bases between. This CDR3 spans 14 amino acids. Per the germline V gene, CDR1 is KGHSH and CDR2 is LQKENI. The CDR3 sequence: CASSEQFSGNTIYF. The CDR3 DNA reads as TGTGCCAGCTCCGAACAGTTCTCTGGAAACACCATATATTTT.

The genes are TRBV7-8 and TRBJ2-3; D call uncertain. V was clipped by 1 base and J by 1 base, with 9 bases between them. The CDR3 has 15 residues. Germline V lookup: CDR1 SGHVS, CDR2 FQNEAQ. The CDR3 sequence is CASSLVVQRTDTQYF. CDR3 coding DNA: TGTGCCAGCAGCTTAGTGGTCCAACGCACAGATACGCAGTATTTT.

V is TRBV5-1 and J is TRBJ1-6; possibly TRBD1 for D (6 bases). This CDR3 contains 16 residues. The germline CDR1 and CDR2 sequences are SGHRS and YFSETQ. V gave up 4 bases and J gave up 5 bases, with 16 bases separating them. This CDR3 reads CASSPAGVRNNSPLHF. DNA of the CDR3: TGCGCCAGCAGCCCTGCAGGGGTCCGCAATAATTCACCCCTCCACTTT.

A single count supports this clone. The J gene is TRBJ2-3, the V gene TRBV11-1; 7 bases fit TRBD1. Unmatched junction bases numbered 7, after V lost 3 bases and J lost 4 bases. CDR1 and CDR2 from the germline V gene are SGHAT and FQDESV (reference sequence). CDR3 length: 15 amino acids. The CDR3 nucleotides are TGTGCCAGCAGCTTCCGACAGGGCAGGCCAGATACGCAGTATTTT. This gives the protein CASSFRQGRPDTQYF.

This clone was seen once. V usage is TRBV10-3 and J usage is TRBJ2-1, with a possible D match to TRBD2 (6 bases). V was pared by 9 bases and J by 8 bases, with 20 bases between. The length of the CDR3 is 14 residues. Germline CDR1 is ENHRY and CDR2 is SYGVKD. Here the CDR3 DNA reads TGTGCCATAGCCAGCGGGCCTACTCGAGATGAGCAGTTCTTC. Translated: CAIASGPTRDEQFF.

V gene TRBV10-1 combines with J gene TRBJ2-3, with D possibly TRBD1 on 5 matching bases. Germline V gives CDR1 WNHNN, CDR2 SYGVQD (reference sequence). Trimming removed 2 bases from V and 13 bases from J, with 16 bases in between. The CDR3 extends over 13 amino acids. The CDR3 nucleotides are TGCGCCAGCAGTGAGCCGCTTATGGGGCTGAAGTATTTT. Translation gives CASSEPLMGLKYF.

The genes are TRBV6-1 and TRBJ1-2; a possible D gene is TRBD1 (5 bases). V dropped 0 bases and J dropped 8 bases, with 16 bases sitting between them. Germline values: CDR1 MNHNS, CDR2 SASEGT. The CDR3 covers 15 residues. The CDR3 loop reads CASSEAPGTFYGYTF. CDR3 DNA: TGTGCCAGCAGTGAAGCGCCAGGGACCTTTTACGGCTACACCTTC.

In this sample, this clone turned up many times. The chain uses TRBV6-5 and TRBJ1-4, with a possible D match to TRBD1 (5 bases). The V end lost 4 bases, the J end lost 4 bases, and 10 bases lay between the germline ends. Germline V gene data show CDR1 as MNHEY and CDR2 as SVGAGI. The CDR3 spans 14 residues. In DNA form, the CDR3 reads TGTGCCAGCAGTTCCCGGGGCCGTAATGAAAAACTGTTTTTT. This gives the protein CASSSRGRNEKLFF.

On this clone itself: Other DNA sequences within the sample encode an identical CDR3. The chain is built from TRBV18 and TRBJ2-5; tentatively, D is TRBD2 (5 bases). Germline loops: CDR1 KGHSH, CDR2 LQKENI. The length of the CDR3 is 13 residues. Trimming shortened V by 0 bases and J by 4 bases, and 6 bases separated the two germline ends. The CDR3 nucleotides are TGTGCCAGCTCACCACCTAGCGTAGAGACCCAGTACTTC. Protein sequence: CASSPPSVETQYF.

The genes are TRBV19 and TRBJ1-4, with 8 positions matching TRBD1. Germline V gives CDR1 LNHDA, CDR2 SQIVND (reference sequence). V lost 5 bases, J lost 5 bases, and 13 bases stayed unmatched. CDR3 length equals 17 residues. CDR3 sequence: CASSGTGAFYWNEKLFF. DNA of the CDR3: TGTGCCAGTAGTGGGACAGGTGCATTTTACTGGAATGAAAAACTGTTTTTT.

The V call is TRBV4-2, the J call TRBJ2-2, with 9 bases matching TRBD2. Germline V lookup: CDR1 LGHNA, CDR2 YNFKEQ. This CDR3 is 18 amino acids long. V gave up 1 base and J gave up 6 bases; unmatched junction bases: 12. CDR3 in amino acids: CASSQGNSGGPTAGELFF. The CDR3 DNA sequence: TGTGCCAGCAGCCAAGGCAATAGCGGGGGCCCCACGGCCGGGGAGCTGTTTTTT.

The rearrangement joins TRBV5-1 to TRBJ2-3; D is ambiguous. This CDR3 contains 13 residues. Looked up from germline, CDR1 is SGHRS and CDR2 is YFSETQ. Trimming removed 4 bases at V and 10 bases at J, with 16 bases between. CDR3 nucleotide sequence: TGCGCCAGCAGCCCCACCCCCCAAGCTTCGCAGTATTTT. Amino acid sequence: CASSPTPQASQYF.

The chain carries TRBV6-1 and TRBJ1-3; 8 positions agree with TRBD1. V was pared by 8 bases and J by 2 bases, with 5 bases of the junction left unmatched. The length of the CDR3 is 14 residues. Germline assignment: CDR1 MNHNS and CDR2 SASEGT. The CDR3 reads CASGADRAGNTIYF. In nucleotides, the CDR3 is TGTGCCAGCGGGGCGGACAGGGCTGGAAACACCATATATTTT.

The chain joins TRBV6-5 to TRBJ2-7; 8 nucleotides align to TRBD1. There are 14 residues in the CDR3. CDR1 and CDR2 from the germline V gene are MNHEY and SVGAGI. With V trimmed by 7 bases and J by 6 bases, 11 bases remained unmatched. Here the CDR3 DNA reads TGTGCCAGCACTCTGACAGGGGCAGTTGGCGAGCAGTACTTC. Protein sequence: CASTLTGAVGEQYF.

The table lists this clone with a few counts. The V call is TRBV7-9, the J call TRBJ2-1; D gene uncertain. V gave up 3 bases and J gave up 8 bases, with 5 bases separating them. The CDR3 has 11 amino acids. The germline V gene has CDR1 SEHNR and CDR2 FQNEAQ (reference sequence). The CDR3 nucleotides read TGTGCCAGCAGCTTTAACCATGAGCAGTTCTTC. It codes for CASSFNHEQFF.

The CDR3 coding sequence is TGTGCCAGCAGGCGTAAGGCGGGACAGGGGGCGGGAGATACGCAGTATTTT. Translating it yields CASRRKAGQGAGDTQYF. The gene calls are TRBV2 and TRBJ2-3; 12 bases are shared with TRBD1. The germline CDR1 and CDR2 sequences are SNHLY and FYNNEI. This CDR3 is built from 17 residues. J gave up 5 bases and V 6 bases, and 12 bases lay outside the gene matches.

V usage is TRBV5-6 and J usage is TRBJ1-2, with a tentative D call TRBD1 (6 bases). The CDR3 consists of 14 residues. The germline V gene encodes CDR1 SGHDT and CDR2 YYEEEE. The V end lost 4 bases, the J end lost 0 bases, and 10 bases lay between the germline ends. The CDR3 loop reads CASSVDSSNYGYTF. The DNA for the CDR3 is TGTGCCAGCAGCGTGGACAGTTCTAACTATGGCTACACCTTC. The variable domain in full, with the rest retrieved from reference TRBV5-6 and TRBJ1-2, is DAGVTQSPTHLIKTRGQQVTLRCSPKSGHDTVSWYQQALGQGPQFIFQYYEEEERQRGNFPDRFSGHQFPNYSSELNVNALLLGDSALYLCASSVDSSNYGYTFGSGTRLTVV.

This clone was recorded only once. The V call is TRBV19, the J call TRBJ1-3; 9 bases line up with TRBD1. V shed 6 bases and J 6 bases; nucleotides not matched to a gene: 6. The CDR3 is 14 amino acids. The V gene's germline CDR1 is LNHDA and CDR2 SQIVND (reference sequence). The CDR3 is CASRTGQGLNTIYF. The CDR3 coding sequence is TGTGCCAGTAGGACCGGACAGGGGTTAAACACCATATATTTT.

CDR3: CSVALEQGYGYTF. DNA for the CDR3: TGCAGCGTTGCTCTGGAACAGGGATATGGCTACACCTTC. The J gene is TRBJ1-2, the V gene TRBV29-1; possible D gene TRBD1, 6 bases. From germline, CDR1 is SQVTM and CDR2 ANQGSEA. The CDR3 runs 13 residues. V was cut by 4 bases and J by 5 bases, with 14 bases left in between.

This chain uses TRBV28 with TRBJ1-1; maybe TRBD1 (5 bases). CDR3 length equals 16 residues. The V and J ends lost 5 bases and 1 base respectively, with 17 bases between them. Germline CDR1 MDHEN, CDR2 SYDVKM. CDR3: CASSELRGVKNTEAFF. As DNA, the CDR3 is TGTGCCAGCAGTGAATTACGGGGGGTTAAGAACACTGAAGCTTTCTTT.

This chain links TRBV5-1 with TRBJ2-7; D is possibly TRBD1 (5 bases). Trimming took 2 bases from V and 4 from J, leaving 13 bases between them. CDR3 length: 14 residues. CDR1 is SGHRS, CDR2 YFSETQ, per germline. CDR3 loop: CASSLSGAFYEQYF. DNA of the CDR3: TGCGCCAGCAGCTTAAGTGGGGCGTTTTACGAGCAGTACTTC.

V is TRBV2 and J is TRBJ2-1; 11 bases line up with TRBD2. V trimming: 5 bases; J trimming: 5 bases; junction bases outside the gene matches: 5. The germline V gene has CDR1 SNHLY and CDR2 FYNNEI. This CDR3 has 15 residues. CDR3 DNA sequence: TGTGCCAGCAGTTTCGGGACTAGCGGCGACAATGAGCAGTTCTTC. Its translation is CASSFGTSGDNEQFF. The entire variable domain, with the rest obtained from reference TRBV2 and TRBJ2-1, is as follows: EPEVTQTPSHQVTQMGQEVILRCVPISNHLYFYWYRQILGQKVEFLVSFYNNEISEKSEIFDDQFSVERPDGSNFTLKIRSTKLEDSAMYFCASSFGTSGDNEQFFGPGTRLTVL.

The CDR3 spells CASSFQGLANTEAFF. The CDR3 DNA is TGTGCCAGCAGCTTCCAGGGACTGGCGAACACTGAAGCTTTCTTT. The chain recombines TRBV7-2 with TRBJ1-1; the D gene is possibly TRBD1 (5 bases). Germline V gives CDR1 SGHTA, CDR2 FQGNSA. The CDR3 is made up of 15 amino acids. Deletions cut 3 bases from V and 1 base from J, with 12 bases between. The whole variable domain, remainder taken from reference TRBV7-2 and TRBJ1-1, is GAGVSQSPSNKVTEKGKDVELRCDPISGHTALYWYRQSLGQGLEFLIYFQGNSAPDKSGLPSDRFSAERTGGSVSTLTIQRTQQEDSAVYLCASSFQGLANTEAFFGQGTRLTVV.

The rearrangement uses TRBV7-9 and TRBJ1-1, with a possible D match to TRBD1 (6 bases). The V gene's germline CDR1 is SEHNR and CDR2 FQNEAQ (reference sequence). V was pared by 1 base and J by 6 bases, with 21 bases between. The CDR3 is 17 residues long. CDR3 nucleotide sequence: TGTGCCAGCAGCTTAGGTTGGGGGGGCGCTTTTAATCCTGAAGCTTTCTTT. It translates to CASSLGWGGAFNPEAFF. The whole variable domain, filled in from reference TRBV7-9 and TRBJ1-1, reads DTGVSQNPRHKITKRGQNVTFRCDPISEHNRLYWYRQTLGQGPEFLTYFQNEAQLEKSRLLSDRFSAERPKGSFSTLEIQRTEQGDSAMYLCASSLGWGGAFNPEAFFGQGTRLTVV.